This T cell receptor (beta chain) is drawn from a study of lymphopenia after photon versus proton radiotherapy. Study-wide findings and caveats: Post-nadir diversity loss with photons came from oligoclonal expansion, particularly CD8+ Temra cells. Authors raise, but do not show, better survival with proton therapy. Under photons, naive T cells and diversity fell while effector/memory populations rose. In patients who died, overall survival fell as post-nadir TCR diversity dropped more.

Sequencing was performed with immunoSEQ multiplex PCR; in TCRdb, only in-frame clones are kept and a portion is missing. This table holds 24,000 or so clones, around four fifths found once. CDR3 length equals 17 residues. Looked up from germline, CDR1 is SGHTS and CDR2 is YDEGEE. Losses at the gene ends were 2 bases for V and 0 bases for J; bases not matched to a gene: 11. As regards this clone: Antigen unknown.

The source was peripheral blood, collected from a patient treated with photon-based radiotherapy. This sequence joins TRBV5-8 and TRBJ2-7; 7 bases agree with TRBD1. The sequence derives from a man in his forties with gastric cancer. The CDR3 loop reads CASSFSPSWDSSYEQYF. CDR3 sequence (DNA): TGTGCCAGCAGCTTCTCTCCTTCCTGGGACAGCTCCTACGAGCAGTACTTC.